The 16 T cell receptor beta chains reported below all come from one sample, sequenced in a study of blood T cell repertoires in COVID-19. Profiled with immunoSEQ multiplex PCR; TCRdb holds only in-frame clones, not every one. The sample has 90,000 to 120,000 clones; about 89% are singletons. Material for sequencing was peripheral blood. Source of these receptors: a human donor in a cohort sampled during active COVID-19.

The chain links TRBV19 to TRBJ1-1; TRBD1 matches at 11 bases. This CDR3 is 16 amino acids long. The V and J ends lost 3 bases and 7 bases, in that order; junction bases with no gene match: 10. Germline CDR1 is LNHDA and CDR2 is SQIVND (reference sequence). The CDR3 DNA follows: TGTGCCAGTAGTATTGGTTCGGGACAGGGGGTTGGTGAAGCTTTCTTT. This codes for CASSIGSGQGVGEAFF.

The V and J genes are TRBV28 and TRBJ1-1; tentative D call: TRBD1 (6 bases). V lost 2 bases, J lost 3 bases, and 7 bases lay in between. The length of the CDR3 is 13 residues. The germline V gene encodes CDR1 MDHEN and CDR2 SYDVKM. The CDR3 DNA is TGTGCCAGCAGTTTACAGGGGTACACTGAAGCTTTCTTT. Amino acid sequence: CASSLQGYTEAFF.

The table lists this clone with a count of one. The genes are TRBV2 and TRBJ2-1; 8 nucleotides agree with TRBD1. This CDR3 contains 17 residues. CDR1 is SNHLY and CDR2 is FYNNEI in the germline V gene. V gave up 4 bases and J gave up 0 bases; unmatched junction bases: 8. In nucleotides, the CDR3 is TGTGCCAGCAGTGGACGGACAGGGCGGAGCTCCTACAATGAGCAGTTCTTC. Translated, it gives CASSGRTGRSSYNEQFF.

The rearrangement joins TRBV10-3 to TRBJ1-2; D is unclear. The CDR3 has 16 residues. The V gene lost 2 bases and the J gene lost 8 bases, with 21 bases spanning the gap. Germline values: CDR1 ENHRY, CDR2 SYGVKD. Written as DNA, the CDR3 is TGTGCCATCAGTGAGCCGACGAGTCATCCCGGAGGCGGCTACACCTTC. Translation gives CAISEPTSHPGGGYTF.

The chain joins TRBV13 to TRBJ2-5; D is unresolved. There are 14 residues in the CDR3. Germline V gene lookup returns CDR1 PRHDT and CDR2 FYEKMQ (reference sequence). The V end was cut by 6 bases, the J end by 2 bases, with 13 bases between. The CDR3 DNA is TGTGCCAGCAGAACCCAGACAAGTCAAGAGACCCAGTACTTC. Its protein is CASRTQTSQETQYF.

The V gene is TRBV9, the J gene TRBJ2-3; 7 bases line up with TRBD2. CDR3 length: 16 amino acids. Germline assignment: CDR1 SGDLS and CDR2 YYNGEE. V dropped 0 bases and J dropped 4; count of bases not matched to a gene: 8. For the CDR3, the DNA is TGTGCCAGCAGCGTAGTCCCTAGCGGCCCCGCAGATACGCAGTATTTT. Translated: CASSVVPSGPADTQYF.

The chain has TRBV28 and TRBJ2-3; perhaps TRBD1 as D (6 bases). Trimming took 7 bases from V and 1 from J, leaving 15 bases between them. The V gene's germline CDR1 is MDHEN and CDR2 SYDVKM. The CDR3 runs 15 residues. In nucleotides, the CDR3 is TGTGCCAGCACCCAGGGACAAATCGGCACAGATACGCAGTATTTT. Encoded protein: CASTQGQIGTDTQYF.

The V gene is TRBV6-5, the J gene TRBJ2-1, with D unresolved. The CDR3 is 14 amino acids. Trimming shortened V by 8 bases and J by 3 bases, and 14 bases separated the two germline ends. Germline-derived CDR1 and CDR2 are MNHEY and SVGAGI. The CDR3 DNA reads as TGTGCCAGCTCATTGAGCGATTTCTACAATGAGCAGTTCTTC. Encoded protein: CASSLSDFYNEQFF.

CDR3 bases: TGTGCCAGCAGCTTAGTCCTTGAGCAGTTCTTC. Translation gives CASSLVLEQFF. The chain uses TRBV7-9 and TRBJ2-1; D gene ambiguous. This CDR3 has 11 residues. Looked up from germline, CDR1 is SEHNR and CDR2 is FQNEAQ (reference sequence). V lost 1 base, J lost 9 bases, and 4 bases lay in between. Together with reference TRBV7-9 and TRBJ2-1, the CDR3 gives the full variable domain: DTGVSQNPRHKITKRGQNVTFRCDPISEHNRLYWYRQTLGQGPEFLTYFQNEAQLEKSRLLSDRFSAERPKGSFSTLEIQRTEQGDSAMYLCASSLVLEQFFGPGTRLTVL.

The rearrangement joins TRBV10-3 to TRBJ2-1; TRBD2 might be the D (6 bases). Trimming cost V 7 bases and J 3 bases, with 13 bases left between them. Germline CDR1 is ENHRY and CDR2 is SYGVKD. The CDR3 runs to 14 residues. The CDR3 coding sequence is TGTGCCATCATTCTCCAGACTAGCTACAATGAGCAGTTCTTC. Translation: CAIILQTSYNEQFF.

This clone was observed a few times. The chain is built from TRBV4-2 and TRBJ2-1, with D perhaps TRBD2 (6 bases). Germline lookup yields CDR1 LGHNA and CDR2 YNFKEQ. The ends were cut back, 4 bases at V and 8 bases at J, with 15 bases in the middle. The CDR3 totals 14 residues. CDR3 loop: CASSPGAGTHEQFF. In DNA, the CDR3 is TGTGCCAGCAGCCCCGGCGCGGGAACCCATGAGCAGTTCTTC.

The rearrangement links TRBV25-1 to TRBJ2-7; D perhaps matches TRBD2 (6 bases). The CDR3 spans 15 residues. Between the trimmed V and J ends, which lost 4 bases and 7 bases, there was a span of 20 bases. Per germline, CDR1 MGHDK and CDR2 SYGVNS. CDR3 coding DNA: TGTGCCAGCAGTGCCCCCGGAGGCGGGGTGCGGGAGCAGTACTTC. Protein sequence: CASSAPGGGVREQYF.

This chain joins TRBV5-6 and TRBJ1-5; 8 nucleotides agree with TRBD1. With V trimmed by 2 bases and J by 7 bases, 5 bases remained unmatched. The germline V gene encodes CDR1 SGHDT and CDR2 YYEEEE. CDR3 size: 14 residues. CDR3 nucleotides: TGTGCCAGCAGCTTCAGGACAGGGAGGCAGCCCCAGCATTTT. Translated: CASSFRTGRQPQHF.

This chain joins TRBV5-1 and TRBJ2-7; D is unresolved. Between the trimmed V and J ends, which lost 4 bases and 3 bases, there was a span of 14 bases. The CDR3 runs to 14 residues. Germline-derived CDR1 and CDR2 are SGHRS and YFSETQ. In DNA form, the CDR3 reads TGCGCCAGCAGCGTAGTCGATAGCCTCTACGAGCAGTACTTC. Its translation is CASSVVDSLYEQYF.

The chain uses TRBV19 and TRBJ2-5, with TRBD2 matching over 10 bases. The CDR3 totals 17 residues. With V trimmed by 5 bases and J by 2 bases, 11 bases remained unmatched. CDR1 and CDR2 from the germline V gene are LNHDA and SQIVND (reference sequence). DNA for the CDR3: TGTGCCAGTAGTTTCATTCCTCGAGCGGGGGGGCAAGAGACCCAGTACTTC. The encoded protein is CASSFIPRAGGQETQYF.

The chain carries TRBV28 and TRBJ1-2, with a tentative D call TRBD1 (6 bases). Deletions cut 7 bases from V and 4 bases from J, with 13 bases between. The CDR3 runs 13 residues. Germline CDR1 reads MDHEN; CDR2 reads SYDVKM. The DNA of the CDR3 is TGTGCCAGCACCCCGACAGGCGCCTATGGCTACACCTTC. The encoded protein is CASTPTGAYGYTF.